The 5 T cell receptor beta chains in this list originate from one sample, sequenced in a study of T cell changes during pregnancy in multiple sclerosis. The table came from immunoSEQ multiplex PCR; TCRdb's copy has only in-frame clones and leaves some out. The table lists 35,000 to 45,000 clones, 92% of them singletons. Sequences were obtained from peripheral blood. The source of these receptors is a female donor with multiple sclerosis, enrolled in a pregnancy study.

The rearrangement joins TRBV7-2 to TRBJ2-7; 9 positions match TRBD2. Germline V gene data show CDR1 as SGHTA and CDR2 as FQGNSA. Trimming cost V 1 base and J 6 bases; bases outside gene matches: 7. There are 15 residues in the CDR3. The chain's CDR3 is CASSLEAGGWAEQYF. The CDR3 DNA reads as TGTGCCAGCAGCTTAGAAGCGGGAGGATGGGCCGAGCAGTACTTC.

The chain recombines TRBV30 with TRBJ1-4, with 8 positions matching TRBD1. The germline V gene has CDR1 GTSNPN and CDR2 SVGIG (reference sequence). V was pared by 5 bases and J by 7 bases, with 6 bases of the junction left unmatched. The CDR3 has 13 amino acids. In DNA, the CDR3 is TGTGCCTGGGGCGGACAGGGCGGTGAAAAACTGTTTTTT. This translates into CAWGGQGGEKLFF. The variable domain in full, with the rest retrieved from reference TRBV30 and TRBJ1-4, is SQTIHQWPATLVQPVGSPLSLECTVEGTSNPNLYWYRQAAGRGLQLLFYSVGIGQISSEVPQNLSASRPQDRQFILSSKKLLLSDSGFYLCAWGGQGGEKLFFGSGTQLSVL.

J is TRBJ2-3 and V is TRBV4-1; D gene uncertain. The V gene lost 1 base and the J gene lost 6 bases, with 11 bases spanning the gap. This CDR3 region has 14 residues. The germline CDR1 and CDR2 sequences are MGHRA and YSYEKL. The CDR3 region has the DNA TGCGCCAGCAGCCAAGGATATGGCGCCGATACGCAGTATTTT. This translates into CASSQGYGADTQYF.

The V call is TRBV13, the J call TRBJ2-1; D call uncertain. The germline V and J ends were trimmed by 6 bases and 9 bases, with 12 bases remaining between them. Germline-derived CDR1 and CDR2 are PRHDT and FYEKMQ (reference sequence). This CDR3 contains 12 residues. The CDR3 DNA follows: TGTGCCAGCAGGGAGAACTACGGTGAGCAGTTCTTC. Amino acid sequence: CASRENYGEQFF.

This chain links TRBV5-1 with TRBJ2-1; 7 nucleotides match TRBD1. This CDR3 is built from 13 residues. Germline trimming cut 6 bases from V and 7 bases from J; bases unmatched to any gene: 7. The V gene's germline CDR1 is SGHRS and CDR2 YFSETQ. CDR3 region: CASNHRQGNEQFF. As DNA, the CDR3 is TGCGCCAGCAACCACAGACAGGGAAATGAGCAGTTCTTC.